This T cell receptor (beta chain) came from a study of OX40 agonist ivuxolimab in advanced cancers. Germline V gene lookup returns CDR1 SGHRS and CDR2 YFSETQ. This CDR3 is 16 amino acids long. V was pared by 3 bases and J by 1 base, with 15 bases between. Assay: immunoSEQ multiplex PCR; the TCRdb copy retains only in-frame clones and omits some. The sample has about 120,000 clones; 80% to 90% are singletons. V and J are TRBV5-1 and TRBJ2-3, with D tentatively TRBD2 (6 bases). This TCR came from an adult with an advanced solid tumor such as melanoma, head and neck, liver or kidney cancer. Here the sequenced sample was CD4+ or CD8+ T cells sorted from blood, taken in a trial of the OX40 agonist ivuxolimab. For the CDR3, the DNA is TGCGCCAGCAGCTCCACACCGACTAGAGGCACAGATACGCAGTATTTT. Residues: CASSSTPTRGTDTQYF. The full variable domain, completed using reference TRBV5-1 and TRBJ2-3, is KAGVTQTPRYLIKTRGQQVTLSCSPISGHRSVSWYQQTPGQGLQFLFEYFSETQRNKGNFPGRFSGRQFSNSRSEMNVSTLELGDSALYLCASSSTPTRGTDTQYFGPGTRLTVL.